This T cell receptor (beta chain) was captured in a study of T cell repertoires in cytomegalovirus infection. Study context: Peptides in the study included HLA-C-restricted and HLA-B-restricted CMV epitopes. TCR beta signatures that were public indicated CMV infection and matching HLA type. Broader study findings: Cumulative public TCR beta family frequency identified carriers of CMV plus the relevant HLA. Predominance within the ex vivo response was attributable to HLA-C-restricted CMV-specific TCR beta clonotypes.

TCRdb redid the calling of the reads with MiXCR, one entry per CDR3 protein. The sample consists of some 920,000 distinct CDR3 sequences, roughly 30% of them appearing once. Ten or more counts support this clonotype. Its antigen is not identified. The TCR originated in a human donor in good health (CMV status not recorded). Some clones in this sample may be carry-over from other donors' samples. This specimen was cultured CD8+ T cells from PBMCs, taken from culture after CMV antigen stimulation.

CDR3 sequence: CASSGDRGTEAFF. CDR3 bases: TGTGCCAGCAGCGGGGACAGGGGCACTGAAGCTTTCTTT. This sequence joins TRBV7-9 and TRBJ1-1; 10 bases are shared with TRBD1. Germline trimming cut 5 bases from V and 4 bases from J; bases unmatched to any gene: 1. The germline gives CDR1 SEHNR, CDR2 FQNEAQ (reference sequence). The length of the CDR3 is 13 residues.